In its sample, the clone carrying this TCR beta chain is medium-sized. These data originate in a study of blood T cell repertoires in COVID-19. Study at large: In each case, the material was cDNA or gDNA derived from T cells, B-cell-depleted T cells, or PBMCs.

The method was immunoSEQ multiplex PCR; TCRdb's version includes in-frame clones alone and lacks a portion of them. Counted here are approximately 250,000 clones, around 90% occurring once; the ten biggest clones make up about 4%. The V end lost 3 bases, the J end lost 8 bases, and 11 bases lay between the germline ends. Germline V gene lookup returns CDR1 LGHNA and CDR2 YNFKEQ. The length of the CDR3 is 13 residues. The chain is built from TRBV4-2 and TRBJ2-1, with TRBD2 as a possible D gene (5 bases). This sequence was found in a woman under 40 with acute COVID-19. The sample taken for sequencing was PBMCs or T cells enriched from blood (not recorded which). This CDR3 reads CASSQELVYEQFF. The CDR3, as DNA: TGTGCCAGCAGCCAGGAACTAGTCTATGAGCAGTTCTTC.